This T cell receptor beta chain was profiled in a study of T-cell memory formation after mild COVID-19. Study-wide findings and caveats: The second-wave clones peaking on day 37 were not confirmed as SARS-CoV-2-specific.

5'RACE, which relied on constant-segment primers, yielded TCR alpha and TCR beta cDNA libraries carrying sample barcodes and UMIs. TCRdb fed the 5' RACE reads into MiXCR, producing one record per CDR3 protein. The sample lists about 560,000 distinct CDR3 sequences, roughly 18% occurring once. The CDR3 spans 14 residues. Per the germline V gene, CDR1 is SGDLS and CDR2 is YYNGEE. After removal of 0 bases from V and 2 bases from J, the junction contained 0 bases not matched to a gene. This clonotype was counted at least ten times. What it binds is unknown. The chain links TRBV9 to TRBJ2-7; TRBD1 agrees at 9 bases. This clonotype was sampled from an adult woman who had mild COVID-19 (a few samples of this study predate the infection). Cell type and time point are not known. Sequencing was performed on PBMCs or a T cell subset sorted from them (not recorded which). This CDR3 is CASSVGQGAYEQYF. The CDR3 DNA is TGTGCCAGCAGCGTAGGACAGGGGGCCTACGAGCAGTACTTC. Drawing the rest from reference TRBV9 and TRBJ2-7, the complete variable domain is DSGVTQTPKHLITATGQRVTLRCSPRSGDLSVYWYQQSLDQGLQFLIQYYNGEERAKGNILERFSAQQFPDLHSELNLSSLELGDSALYFCASSVGQGAYEQYFGPGTRLTVT.